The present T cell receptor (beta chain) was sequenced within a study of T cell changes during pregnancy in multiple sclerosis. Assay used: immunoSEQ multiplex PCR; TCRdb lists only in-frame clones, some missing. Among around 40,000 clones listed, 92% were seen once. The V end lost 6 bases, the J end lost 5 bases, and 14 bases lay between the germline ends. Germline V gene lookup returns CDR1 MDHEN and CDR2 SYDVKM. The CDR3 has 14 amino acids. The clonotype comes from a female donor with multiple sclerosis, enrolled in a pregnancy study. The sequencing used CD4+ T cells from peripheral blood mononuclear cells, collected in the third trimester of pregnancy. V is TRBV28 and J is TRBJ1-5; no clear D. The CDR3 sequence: CASRSRGFDQPQHF. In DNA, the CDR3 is TGTGCCAGCAGATCCCGGGGATTCGATCAGCCCCAGCATTTT.